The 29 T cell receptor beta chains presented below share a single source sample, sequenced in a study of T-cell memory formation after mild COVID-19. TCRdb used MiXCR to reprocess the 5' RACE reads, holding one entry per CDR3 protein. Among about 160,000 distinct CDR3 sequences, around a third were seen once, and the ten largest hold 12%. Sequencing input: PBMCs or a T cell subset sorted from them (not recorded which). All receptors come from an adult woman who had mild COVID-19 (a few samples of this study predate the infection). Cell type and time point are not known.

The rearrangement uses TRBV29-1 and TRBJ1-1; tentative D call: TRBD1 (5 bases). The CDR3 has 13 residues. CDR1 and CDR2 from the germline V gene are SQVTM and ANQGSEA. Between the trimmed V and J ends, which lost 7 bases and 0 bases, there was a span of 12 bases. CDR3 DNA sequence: TGCAGCGGTCAGGGACTGATGAACACTGAAGCTTTCTTT. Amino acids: CSGQGLMNTEAFF.

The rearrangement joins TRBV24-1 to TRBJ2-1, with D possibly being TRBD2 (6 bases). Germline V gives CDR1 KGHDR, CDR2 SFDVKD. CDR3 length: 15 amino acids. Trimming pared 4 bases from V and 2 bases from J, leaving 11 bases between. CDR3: CATSDFSGTYNEQFF. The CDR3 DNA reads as TGTGCCACCAGTGACTTTAGCGGTACCTACAATGAGCAGTTCTTC.

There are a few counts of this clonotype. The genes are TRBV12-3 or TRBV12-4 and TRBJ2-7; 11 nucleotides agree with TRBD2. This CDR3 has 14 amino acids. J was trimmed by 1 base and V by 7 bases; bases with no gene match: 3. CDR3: CASKTSGVSYEQYF. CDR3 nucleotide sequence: TGTGCCAGCAAGACTAGCGGGGTATCCTACGAGCAGTACTTC.

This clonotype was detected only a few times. Here the CDR3 DNA reads TGTGCCAGCAGGCTCGGAATCCGGGGGAGCACAGATACGCAGTATTTT. Its translation: CASRLGIRGSTDTQYF. The genes are TRBV12-3 or TRBV12-4 and TRBJ2-3, with a weak D call TRBD2 (6 bases). The CDR3 has 16 amino acids. The V and J ends lost 6 bases and 0 bases respectively, with 16 bases between them.

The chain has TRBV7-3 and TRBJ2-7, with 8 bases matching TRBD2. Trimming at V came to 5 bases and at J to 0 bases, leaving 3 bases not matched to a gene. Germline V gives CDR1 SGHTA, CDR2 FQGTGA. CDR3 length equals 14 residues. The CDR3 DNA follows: TGTGCCAGCAGCCCCGGGGGGGCCTCCTACGAGCAGTACTTC. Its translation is CASSPGGASYEQYF.

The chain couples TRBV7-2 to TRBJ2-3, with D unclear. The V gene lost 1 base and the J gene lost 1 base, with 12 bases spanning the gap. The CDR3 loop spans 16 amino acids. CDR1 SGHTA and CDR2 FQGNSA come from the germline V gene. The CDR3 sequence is CASSLVPRGGTDTQYF. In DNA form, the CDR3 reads TGTGCCAGCAGCTTAGTTCCCCGCGGCGGCACAGATACGCAGTATTTT. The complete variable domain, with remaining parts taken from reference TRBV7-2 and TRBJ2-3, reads GAGVSQSPSNKVTEKGKDVELRCDPISGHTALYWYRQSLGQGLEFLIYFQGNSAPDKSGLPSDRFSAERTGGSVSTLTIQRTQQEDSAVYLCASSLVPRGGTDTQYFGPGTRLTVL.

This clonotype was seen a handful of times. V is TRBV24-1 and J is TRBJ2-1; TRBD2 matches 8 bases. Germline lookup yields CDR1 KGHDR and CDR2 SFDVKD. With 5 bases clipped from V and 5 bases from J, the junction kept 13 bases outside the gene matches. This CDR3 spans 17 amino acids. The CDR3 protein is CATSGWSGSSYDNEQFF. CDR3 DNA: TGTGCCACCAGTGGCTGGAGCGGGAGTTCCTACGACAATGAGCAGTTCTTC.

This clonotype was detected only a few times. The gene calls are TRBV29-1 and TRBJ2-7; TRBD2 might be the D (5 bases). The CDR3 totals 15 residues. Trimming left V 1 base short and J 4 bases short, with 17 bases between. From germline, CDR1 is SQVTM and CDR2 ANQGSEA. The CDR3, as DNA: TGCAGCGTTGAAGGGGAGCTGGGCAGCCAGTACGAGCAGTACTTC. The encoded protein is CSVEGELGSQYEQYF.

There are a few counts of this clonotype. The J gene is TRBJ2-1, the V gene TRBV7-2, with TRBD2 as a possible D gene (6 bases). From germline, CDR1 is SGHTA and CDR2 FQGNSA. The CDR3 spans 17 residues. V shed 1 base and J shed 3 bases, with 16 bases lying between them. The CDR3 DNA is TGTGCCAGCAGCTTAGTGGCCCAGCGGGCTTACTACAATGAGCAGTTCTTC. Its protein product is CASSLVAQRAYYNEQFF.

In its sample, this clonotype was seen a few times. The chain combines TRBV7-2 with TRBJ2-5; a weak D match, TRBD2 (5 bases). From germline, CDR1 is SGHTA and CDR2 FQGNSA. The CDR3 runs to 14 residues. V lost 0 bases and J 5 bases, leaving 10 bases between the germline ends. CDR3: CASSLAGVRETQYF. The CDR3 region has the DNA TGTGCCAGCAGCTTAGCGGGAGTACGGGAGACCCAGTACTTC.

The CDR3 nucleotides read TGTGCCAGCTCAAAACAGGCTGTGAACACTGAAGCTTTCTTT. Protein product: CASSKQAVNTEAFF. The chain links TRBV7-9 to TRBJ1-1, with D perhaps TRBD1 (5 bases). This CDR3 is 14 amino acids long. Trimming took off 8 bases at V and 0 bases at J, with 13 bases between the two ends. Per the germline V gene, CDR1 is SEHNR and CDR2 is FQNEAQ (reference sequence).

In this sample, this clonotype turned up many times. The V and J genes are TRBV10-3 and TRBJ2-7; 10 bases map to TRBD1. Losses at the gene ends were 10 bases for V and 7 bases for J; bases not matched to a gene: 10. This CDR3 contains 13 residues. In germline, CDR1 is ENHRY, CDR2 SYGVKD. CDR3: CATRGTGEGEQYF. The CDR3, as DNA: TGTGCCACCAGGGGGACAGGGGAGGGTGAGCAGTACTTC.

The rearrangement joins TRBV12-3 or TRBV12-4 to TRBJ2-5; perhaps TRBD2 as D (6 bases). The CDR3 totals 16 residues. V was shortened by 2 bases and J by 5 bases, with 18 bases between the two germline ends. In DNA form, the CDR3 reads TGTGCCAGCAGTTTAACCCTCGGGAGTTTTCAGGAGACCCAGTACTTC. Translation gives CASSLTLGSFQETQYF.

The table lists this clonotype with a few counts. The CDR3 DNA reads as TGTGCCAGCAGTTTCGGGACTAGACCCCGGCATGAGCAGTTCTTC. Its protein product is CASSFGTRPRHEQFF. This sequence joins TRBV12-3 or TRBV12-4 and TRBJ2-1; 8 nucleotides align to TRBD2. The CDR3 spans 15 residues. Unmatched junction bases numbered 9, after V lost 3 bases and J lost 8 bases.

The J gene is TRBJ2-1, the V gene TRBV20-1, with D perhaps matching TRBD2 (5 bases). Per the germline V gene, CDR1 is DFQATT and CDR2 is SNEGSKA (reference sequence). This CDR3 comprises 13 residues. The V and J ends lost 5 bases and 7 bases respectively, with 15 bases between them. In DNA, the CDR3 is TGCAGTGCTTATACCTTTGAGGGAAATGAGCAGTTCTTC. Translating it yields CSAYTFEGNEQFF.

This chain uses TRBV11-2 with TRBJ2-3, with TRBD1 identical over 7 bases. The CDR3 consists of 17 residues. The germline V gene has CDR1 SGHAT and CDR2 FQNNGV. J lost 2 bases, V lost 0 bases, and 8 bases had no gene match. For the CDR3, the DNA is TGTGCCAGCAGCTTAGATGACGAACAGGGGCACACAGATACGCAGTATTTT. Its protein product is CASSLDDEQGHTDTQYF.

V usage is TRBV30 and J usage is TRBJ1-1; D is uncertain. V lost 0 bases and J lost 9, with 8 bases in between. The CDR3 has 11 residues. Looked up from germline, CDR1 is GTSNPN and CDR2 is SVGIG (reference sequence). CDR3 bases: TGTGCCTGGAGTGTACGAGGGAAAGCTTTCTTT. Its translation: CAWSVRGKAFF.

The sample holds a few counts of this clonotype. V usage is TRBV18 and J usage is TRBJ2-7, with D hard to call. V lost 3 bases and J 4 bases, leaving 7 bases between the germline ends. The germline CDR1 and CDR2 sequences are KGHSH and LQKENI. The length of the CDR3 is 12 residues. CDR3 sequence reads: CASSPRGYEQYF. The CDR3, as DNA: TGTGCCAGCTCACCTCGTGGGTACGAGCAGTACTTC.

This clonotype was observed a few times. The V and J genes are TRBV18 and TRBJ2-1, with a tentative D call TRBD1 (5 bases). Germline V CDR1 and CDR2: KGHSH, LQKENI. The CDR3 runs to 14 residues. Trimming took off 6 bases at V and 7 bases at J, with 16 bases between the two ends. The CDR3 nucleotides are TGTGCCAGCTCCCACAGGTCTCCAGGGAATGAGCAGTTCTTC. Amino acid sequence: CASSHRSPGNEQFF.

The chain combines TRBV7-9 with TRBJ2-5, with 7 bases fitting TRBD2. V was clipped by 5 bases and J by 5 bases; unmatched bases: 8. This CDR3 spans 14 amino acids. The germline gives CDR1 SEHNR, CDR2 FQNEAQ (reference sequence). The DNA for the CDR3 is TGTGCCAGCAGCGATGGCGGGAGTAGGGAGACCCAGTACTTC. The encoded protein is CASSDGGSRETQYF.

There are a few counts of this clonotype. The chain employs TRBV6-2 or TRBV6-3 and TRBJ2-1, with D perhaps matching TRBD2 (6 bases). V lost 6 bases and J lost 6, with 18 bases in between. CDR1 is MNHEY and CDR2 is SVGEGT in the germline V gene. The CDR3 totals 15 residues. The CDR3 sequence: CASSTGLLPGNEQFF. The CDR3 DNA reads TGTGCCAGCAGCACCGGACTACTCCCGGGCAATGAGCAGTTCTTC.

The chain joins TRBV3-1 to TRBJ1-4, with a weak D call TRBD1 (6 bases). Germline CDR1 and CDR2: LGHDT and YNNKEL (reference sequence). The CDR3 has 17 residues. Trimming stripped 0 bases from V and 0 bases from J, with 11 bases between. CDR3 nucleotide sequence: TGTGCCAGCAGCCAAGATCAGGGGACCGCAACTAATGAAAAACTGTTTTTT. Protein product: CASSQDQGTATNEKLFF. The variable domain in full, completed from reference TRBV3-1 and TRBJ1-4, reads DTAVSQTPKYLVTQMGNDKSIKCEQNLGHDTMYWYKQDSKKFLKIMFSYNNKELIINETVPNRFSPKSPDKAHLNLHINSLELGDSAVYFCASSQDQGTATNEKLFFGSGTQLSVL.

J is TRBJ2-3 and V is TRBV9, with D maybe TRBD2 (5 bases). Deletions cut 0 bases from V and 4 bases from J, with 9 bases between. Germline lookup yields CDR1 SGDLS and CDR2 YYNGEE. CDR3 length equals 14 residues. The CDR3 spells CASSVELAADTQYF. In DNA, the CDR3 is TGTGCCAGCAGCGTAGAGCTAGCAGCAGATACGCAGTATTTT. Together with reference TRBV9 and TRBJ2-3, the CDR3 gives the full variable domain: DSGVTQTPKHLITATGQRVTLRCSPRSGDLSVYWYQQSLDQGLQFLIQYYNGEERAKGNILERFSAQQFPDLHSELNLSSLELGDSALYFCASSVELAADTQYFGPGTRLTVL.

CDR3 DNA sequence: TGCAGTGCTAGGACGGGACAGGTTAAGGGGCCAGAAGCTTTCTTT. Translation gives CSARTGQVKGPEAFF. This chain uses TRBV20-1 with TRBJ1-1; 8 nucleotides agree with TRBD1. J gave up 8 bases and V 3 bases, and 14 bases lay outside the gene matches. Germline lookup yields CDR1 DFQATT and CDR2 SNEGSKA (reference sequence). This CDR3 contains 15 residues.

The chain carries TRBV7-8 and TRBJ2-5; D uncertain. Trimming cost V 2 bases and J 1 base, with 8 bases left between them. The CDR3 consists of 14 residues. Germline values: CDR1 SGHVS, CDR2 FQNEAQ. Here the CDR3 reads CASSLRIAQETQYF. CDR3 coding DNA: TGTGCCAGCAGCTTACGCATCGCCCAAGAGACCCAGTACTTC.

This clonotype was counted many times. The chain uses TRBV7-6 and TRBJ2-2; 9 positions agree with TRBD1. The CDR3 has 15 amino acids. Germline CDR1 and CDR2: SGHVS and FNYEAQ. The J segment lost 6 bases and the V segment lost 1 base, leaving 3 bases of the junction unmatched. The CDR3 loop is CASSLGTGVAGELFF. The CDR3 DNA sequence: TGTGCCAGCAGCTTAGGGACAGGGGTCGCCGGGGAGCTGTTTTTT.

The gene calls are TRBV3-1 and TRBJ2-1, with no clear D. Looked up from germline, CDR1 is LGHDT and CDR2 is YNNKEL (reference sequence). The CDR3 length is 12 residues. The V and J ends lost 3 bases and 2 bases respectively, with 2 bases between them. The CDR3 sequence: CASSQTYNEQFF. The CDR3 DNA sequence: TGTGCCAGCAGCCAGACCTACAATGAGCAGTTCTTC.

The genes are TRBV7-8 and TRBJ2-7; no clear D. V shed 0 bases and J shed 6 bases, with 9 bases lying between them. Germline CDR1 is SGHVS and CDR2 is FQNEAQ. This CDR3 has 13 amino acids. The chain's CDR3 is CASSLAPGSEQYF. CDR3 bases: TGTGCCAGCAGCTTAGCCCCCGGATCCGAGCAGTACTTC.

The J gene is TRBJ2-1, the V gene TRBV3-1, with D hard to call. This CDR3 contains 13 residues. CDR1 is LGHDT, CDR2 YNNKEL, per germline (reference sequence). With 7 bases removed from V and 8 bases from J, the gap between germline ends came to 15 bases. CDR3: CASNRPGFHEQFF. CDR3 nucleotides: TGTGCCAGCAACCGACCGGGTTTCCATGAGCAGTTCTTC.